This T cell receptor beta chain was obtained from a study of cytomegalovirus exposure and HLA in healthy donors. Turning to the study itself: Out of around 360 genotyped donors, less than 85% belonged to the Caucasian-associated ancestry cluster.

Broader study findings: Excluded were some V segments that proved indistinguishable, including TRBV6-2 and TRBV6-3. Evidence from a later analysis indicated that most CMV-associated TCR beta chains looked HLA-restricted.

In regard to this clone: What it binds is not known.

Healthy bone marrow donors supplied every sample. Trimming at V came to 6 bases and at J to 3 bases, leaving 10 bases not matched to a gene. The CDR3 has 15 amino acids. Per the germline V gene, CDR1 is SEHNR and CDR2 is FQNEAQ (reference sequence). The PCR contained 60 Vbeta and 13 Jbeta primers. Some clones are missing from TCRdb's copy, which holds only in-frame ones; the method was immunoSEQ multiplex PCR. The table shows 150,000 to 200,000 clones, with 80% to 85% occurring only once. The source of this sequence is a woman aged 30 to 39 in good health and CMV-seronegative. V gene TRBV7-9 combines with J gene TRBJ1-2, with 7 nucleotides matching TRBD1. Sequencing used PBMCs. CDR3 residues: CASRPPGTEYYGYTF. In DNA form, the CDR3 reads TGTGCCAGCAGACCTCCCGGGACAGAGTACTATGGCTACACCTTC.